The 9 T cell receptor beta chains given below trace back to one sample, sequenced in a study of metastatic and nonmetastatic thyroid tumors. MiXCR re-clonotyped the PCR reads for TCRdb. Of 15,000 to 20,000 clones detected, less than 35% appear once; the ten largest clones hold roughly 19%. All patients were untreated before thyroid surgery. Specimen: adjacent normal tissue. The receptor source for this set is a female donor with papillary thyroid cancer or a benign thyroid nodule (not recorded which). Some clones in this sample may be carry-over from other donors' samples.

This clone was seen a handful of times. The chain links TRBV6-1 to TRBJ2-1; TRBD2 agrees at 8 bases. Unmatched junction bases numbered 5, after V lost 4 bases and J lost 6 bases. Germline V gene data show CDR1 as MNHNS and CDR2 as SASEGT. The CDR3 contains 14 residues. The CDR3 region is CASSGIAGLNEQFF. CDR3 DNA: TGTGCCAGCAGTGGAATAGCGGGACTCAATGAGCAGTTCTTC.

The chain has TRBV7-9 and TRBJ1-2; D ambiguous. There are 14 residues in the CDR3. Trimming removed 2 bases from V and 6 bases from J, with 13 bases in between. Per the germline V gene, CDR1 is SEHNR and CDR2 is FQNEAQ (reference sequence). CDR3 sequence: CASSLTVAEDGYTF. The CDR3 coding sequence is TGTGCCAGCAGCTTAACCGTCGCCGAGGATGGCTACACCTTC. Drawing the rest from reference TRBV7-9 and TRBJ1-2, the complete variable domain is DTGVSQNPRHKITKRGQNVTFRCDPISEHNRLYWYRQTLGQGPEFLTYFQNEAQLEKSRLLSDRFSAERPKGSFSTLEIQRTEQGDSAMYLCASSLTVAEDGYTFGSGTRLTVV.

In the case of this clone: As the CDR3 is not closed by the conserved phenylalanine or tryptophan, this likely results from a read error. V is TRBV7-7 and J is TRBJ2-2; 8 positions match TRBD2. This CDR3 has 15 residues. V lost 1 base and J lost 6; bases outside the gene matches: 4. Germline lookup yields CDR1 SSHAT and CDR2 FNYEAQ (reference sequence). CDR3 nucleotides: TGTGCCAGCAGCTTAGACGGGGGGGACCCCGGGGAGCTGTTTTTA. It specifies CASSLDGGDPGELFL.

This clone was found many times. This rearrangement joins TRBV20-1 to TRBJ2-7, with TRBD1 matching over 8 bases. The ends lost 1 base at V and 4 bases at J; junction bases unmatched: 9. The germline V gene encodes CDR1 DFQATT and CDR2 SNEGSKA (reference sequence). There are 15 residues in the CDR3. CDR3 nucleotide sequence: TGCAGTGCTAGAGGCCTTGACAGGGGACTTTACGAGCAGTACTTC. Translating gives CSARGLDRGLYEQYF.

This clone was seen a few times. The V gene is TRBV28, the J gene TRBJ1-1; perhaps TRBD1 as D (5 bases). The CDR3 has 12 residues. Trimming took off 10 bases at V and 5 bases at J, with 14 bases between the two ends. CDR1 MDHEN and CDR2 SYDVKM come from the germline V gene. Here the CDR3 reads CATRFYRTEAFF. The CDR3 bases are TGTGCCACCCGTTTTTACAGGACTGAAGCTTTCTTT. The variable domain in full, with the rest retrieved from reference TRBV28 and TRBJ1-1, is DVKVTQSSRYLVKRTGEKVFLECVQDMDHENMFWYRQDPGLGLRLIYFSYDVKMKEKGDIPEGYSVSREKKERFSLILESASTNQTSMYLCATRFYRTEAFFGQGTRLTVV.

This clone was counted ten times or more. The J gene is TRBJ2-2, the V gene TRBV6-1, with TRBD2 matching over 8 bases. This CDR3 comprises 16 residues. CDR1 and CDR2 (germline): MNHNS, SASEGT. Trimming removed 7 bases from V and 0 bases from J; junction bases left unmatched: 7. The CDR3 loop reads CASTPLAGPNTGELFF. The CDR3 coding sequence is TGTGCCAGCACCCCCCTAGCGGGTCCGAACACCGGGGAGCTGTTTTTT.

This clone was found many times. V and J are TRBV9 and TRBJ2-2, with 8 bases identical to TRBD1. Losses at the gene ends were 4 bases for V and 3 bases for J; bases not matched to a gene: 11. CDR1 SGDLS and CDR2 YYNGEE come from the germline V gene. The CDR3 is 17 residues long. The DNA of the CDR3 is TGTGCCAGCAGCATGAGACAGGGGAATAAGGACACCGGGGAGCTGTTTTTT. It encodes CASSMRQGNKDTGELFF.

The chain combines TRBV6-1 with TRBJ2-7; D unclear. Trimming removed 7 bases from V and 6 bases from J, with 19 bases in between. The CDR3 is made up of 14 amino acids. Looked up from germline, CDR1 is MNHNS and CDR2 is SASEGT. CDR3 in amino acids: CASNPTTQSGEQYF. In DNA form, the CDR3 reads TGTGCCAGCAACCCCACTACCCAGTCGGGCGAGCAGTACTTC.

This clone was counted between two and nine times. The genes are TRBV4-1 and TRBJ1-6; D is unclear. V lost 2 bases to trimming and J lost 13 bases, with 15 bases between them. Germline CDR1 and CDR2: MGHRA and YSYEKL. The CDR3 contains 14 residues. CDR3 region: CASSQSGLNRPLHF. CDR3 sequence (DNA): TGCGCCAGCAGCCAATCCGGGCTTAATCGGCCCCTCCACTTT.